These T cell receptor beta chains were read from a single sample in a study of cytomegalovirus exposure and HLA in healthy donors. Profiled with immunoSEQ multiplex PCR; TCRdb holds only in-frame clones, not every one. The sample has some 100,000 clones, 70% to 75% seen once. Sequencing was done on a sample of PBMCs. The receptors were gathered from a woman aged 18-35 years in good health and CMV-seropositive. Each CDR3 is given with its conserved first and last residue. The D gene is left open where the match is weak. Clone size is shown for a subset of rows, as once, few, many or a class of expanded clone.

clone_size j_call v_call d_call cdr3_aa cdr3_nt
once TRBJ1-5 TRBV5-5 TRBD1 CASSPLFRDRVSNQPQHF TGTGCCAGCAGCCCGCTTTTCCGGGACAGGGTTAGCAATCAGCCCCAGCATTTT
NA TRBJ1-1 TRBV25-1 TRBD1 CASSARTGVDPEAFF TGTGCCAGCAGTGCCCGGACAGGGGTTGATCCTGAAGCTTTCTTT
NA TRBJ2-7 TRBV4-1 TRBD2 CASSQGWGGPYEQYF TGCGCCAGCAGCCAAGGGTGGGGGGGTCCCTACGAGCAGTACTTC
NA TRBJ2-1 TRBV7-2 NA CASSLGFIAVTPGGEQFF TGTGCCAGCAGCTTAGGTTTTATAGCGGTTACCCCTGGCGGTGAGCAGTTCTTC
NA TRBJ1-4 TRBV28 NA CASSSFQLFF TGTGCCAGCAGTTCTTTTCAACTGTTTTTT
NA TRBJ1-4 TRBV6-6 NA CASSQRTAEKLFF TGTGCCAGCAGTCAAAGGACAGCTGAAAAACTGTTTTTT
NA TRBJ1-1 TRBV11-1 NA CASSHILRFTEAFF TGTGCCAGCAGCCACATACTAAGGTTCACTGAAGCTTTCTTT
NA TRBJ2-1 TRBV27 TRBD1 CASRPDRVFWNEQFF TGTGCCAGCAGACCGGACAGGGTATTTTGGAATGAGCAGTTCTTC
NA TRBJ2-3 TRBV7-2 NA CASSTQGTDTQYF TGTGCCAGCAGCACCCAGGGAACCGATACGCAGTATTTT
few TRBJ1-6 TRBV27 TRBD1 CASSSRFSQGNSPLHF TGTGCCAGCAGTTCCCGGTTTTCACAGGGGAATTCACCCCTCCACTTT
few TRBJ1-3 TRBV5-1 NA CASSLQGGNTIYF TGCGCCAGCAGCTTACAGGGCGGAAACACCATATATTTT
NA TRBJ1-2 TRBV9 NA CASTVRSGYGYTF TGTGCCAGCACCGTAAGGAGTGGCTATGGCTACACCTTC
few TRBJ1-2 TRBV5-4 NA CASSPSGGEGYTF TGTGCCAGCAGCCCCAGTGGGGGGGAAGGCTACACCTTC
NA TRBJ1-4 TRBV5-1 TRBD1 CASSTGQTNEKLFF TGCGCCAGCAGCACGGGACAGACTAATGAAAAACTGTTTTTT
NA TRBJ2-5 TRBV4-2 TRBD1 CASSHGTGDQETQYF TGTGCCAGCAGCCATGGGACAGGGGACCAAGAGACCCAGTACTTC
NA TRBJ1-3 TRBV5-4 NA CASSPVVQTPGNTIYF TGTGCCAGCAGCCCGGTAGTCCAGACACCTGGAAACACCATATATTTT
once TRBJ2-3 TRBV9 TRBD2 CASSALTILAGETDTQYF TGTGCCAGCAGCGCCTTGACTATACTAGCGGGAGAAACAGATACGCAGTATTTT
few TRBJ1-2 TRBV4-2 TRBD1 CASSQGGTAIYGYTF TGTGCCAGCAGCCAAGGAGGGACAGCTATCTATGGCTACACCTTC
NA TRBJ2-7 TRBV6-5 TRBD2 CASSYSSRLATYEQYF TGTGCCAGCAGTTACTCGAGTCGACTAGCAACATACGAGCAGTACTTC
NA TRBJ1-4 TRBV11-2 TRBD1 CASSREQGVSEKLFF TGTGCCAGCAGCCGAGAACAGGGGGTTAGCGAAAAACTGTTTTTT
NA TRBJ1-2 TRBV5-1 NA CASSLAQFNRANYGYTF TGCGCCAGCAGCTTGGCGCAATTTAACAGAGCTAACTATGGCTACACCTTC
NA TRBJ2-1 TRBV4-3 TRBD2 CASSRQLAGVYNEQFF TGCGCCAGCAGCCGCCAACTAGCGGGAGTCTACAATGAGCAGTTCTTC
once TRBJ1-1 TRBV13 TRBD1 CASSLGRQGLNTEAFF TGTGCCAGCAGCTTAGGTAGACAGGGTCTGAACACTGAAGCTTTCTTT
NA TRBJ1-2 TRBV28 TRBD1 CASTLLDARGLNYGYTF TGTGCCAGCACCCTCCTTGATGCCAGGGGGCTTAACTATGGCTACACCTTC
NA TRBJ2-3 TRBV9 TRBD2 CASSVAGREGTDTQYF TGTGCCAGCAGCGTAGCGGGGCGGGAGGGTACAGATACGCAGTATTTT
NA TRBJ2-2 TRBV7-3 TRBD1 CASSLTGQSIPGELFF TGTGCCAGCAGCTTAACGGGACAGTCTATTCCCGGGGAGCTGTTTTTT
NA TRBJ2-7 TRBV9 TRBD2 CASSVDGGRAGEQYF TGTGCCAGCAGCGTAGACGGCGGGAGGGCAGGGGAGCAGTACTTC
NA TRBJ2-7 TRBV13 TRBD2 CASRFSGRATHEQYF TGTGCCAGCAGATTTAGCGGGAGGGCGACTCACGAGCAGTACTTC
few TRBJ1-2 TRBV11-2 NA CASSVDRTRGYTF TGTGCCAGCAGCGTCGACAGGACCCGGGGCTACACCTTC
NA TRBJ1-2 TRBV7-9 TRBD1 CASSQTGAEAGYTF TGTGCCAGCAGTCAGACAGGGGCTGAAGCTGGCTACACCTTC
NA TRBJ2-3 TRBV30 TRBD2 CAWSLRESDTQYF TGTGCCTGGTCGTTGCGGGAGTCAGATACGCAGTATTTT
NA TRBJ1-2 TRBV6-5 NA CASSYGPVGREYGYTF TGTGCCAGCAGTTACGGTCCGGTAGGCAGGGAATATGGCTACACCTTC
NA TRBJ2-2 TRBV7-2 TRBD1 CASSFSGTGNTGELFF TGTGCCAGCAGCTTTTCCGGGACAGGGAACACCGGGGAGCTGTTTTTT
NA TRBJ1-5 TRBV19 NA CASTSQGNQPQHF TGTGCCAGTACCTCCCAGGGCAATCAGCCCCAGCATTTT
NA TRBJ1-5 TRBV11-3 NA CASSQASKTGNQPQHF TGTGCCAGCAGCCAAGCTTCTAAGACAGGCAATCAGCCCCAGCATTTT
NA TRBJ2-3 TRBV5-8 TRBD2 CASSWGFRREAQYF TGTGCCAGCAGCTGGGGATTTAGGCGGGAGGCGCAGTATTTT
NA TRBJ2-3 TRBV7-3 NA CASSLYGGVTDTQYF TGTGCCAGCAGCTTATACGGCGGGGTCACAGATACGCAGTATTTT
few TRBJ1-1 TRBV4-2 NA CASSQEGGGESEAFF TGTGCCAGCAGCCAAGAAGGGGGTGGGGAGTCTGAAGCTTTCTTT
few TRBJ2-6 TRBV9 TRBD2 CASSVVAGGGSWANVLTF TGTGCCAGCAGCGTAGTTGCGGGAGGGGGCTCTTGGGCCAACGTCCTGACTTTC
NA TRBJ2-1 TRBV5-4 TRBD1 CASSPWTGRNNEQFF TGTGCCAGCAGCCCGTGGACAGGGAGGAACAATGAGCAGTTCTTC
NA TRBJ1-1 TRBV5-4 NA CASSGGRNTEAFF TGTGCCAGCAGCGGCGGGAGGAACACTGAAGCTTTCTTT
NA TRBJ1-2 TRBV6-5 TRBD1 CASTYVQGKGGYTF TGTGCCAGCACCTACGTACAGGGGAAAGGTGGCTACACCTTC
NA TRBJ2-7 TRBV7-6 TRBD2 CASSLASGGSYEQYF TGTGCCAGCAGCTTAGCGAGCGGGGGTTCCTACGAGCAGTACTTC
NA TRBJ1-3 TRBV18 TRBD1 CASSSGQGVSGNTIYF TGTGCCAGCTCATCGGGACAGGGGGTTTCTGGAAACACCATATATTTT
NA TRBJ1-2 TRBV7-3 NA CASSAAWGNGYTF TGTGCCAGCAGCGCTGCTTGGGGCAATGGCTACACCTTC
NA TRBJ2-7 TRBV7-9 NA CASSLRDSDRPYEQYF TGTGCCAGCAGCTTACGTGACTCGGACAGACCCTACGAGCAGTACTTC
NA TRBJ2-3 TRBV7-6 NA CASSSTGWGDTDTQYF TGTGCCAGCAGCTCCACAGGGTGGGGAGACACAGATACGCAGTATTTT
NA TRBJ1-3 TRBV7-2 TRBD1 CASSLGGQGLSGNTIYF TGTGCCAGCAGCTTAGGGGGACAGGGGTTGTCTGGAAACACCATATATTTT
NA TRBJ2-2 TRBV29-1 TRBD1 CSVEGLTGSAGELFF TGCAGCGTTGAAGGGTTGACAGGGAGCGCCGGGGAGCTGTTTTTT
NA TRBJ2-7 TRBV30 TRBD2 CAWAPLAGGNTHEQYF TGTGCCTGGGCCCCACTAGCGGGAGGAAACACCCACGAGCAGTACTTC